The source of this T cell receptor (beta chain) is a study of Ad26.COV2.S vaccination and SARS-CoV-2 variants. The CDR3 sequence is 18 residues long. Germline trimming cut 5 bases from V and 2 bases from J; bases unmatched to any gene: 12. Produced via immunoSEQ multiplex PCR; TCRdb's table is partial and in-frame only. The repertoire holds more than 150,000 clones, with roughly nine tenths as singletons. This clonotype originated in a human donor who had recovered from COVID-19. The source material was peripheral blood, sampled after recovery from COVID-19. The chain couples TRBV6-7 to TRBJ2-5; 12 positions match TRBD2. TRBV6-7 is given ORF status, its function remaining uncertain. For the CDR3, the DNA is TGTGCCAGCAGTAGACTAGCGGGAGTTGCCCCGGATCAAGAGACCCAGTACTTC. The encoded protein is CASSRLAGVAPDQETQYF.